The next 21 T cell receptor beta chains were all read from a single sample in a study of T cell repertoires in cytomegalovirus infection (dated 2019 in TCRdb). Their antigen targets remain unknown. Per the publication, the treatment or condition label means: in vitro stimulation with specific CMV peptide epitopes to enrich CMV-specific T cells. These reads were obtained on an Illumina HiSeq 1500. In TCRdb, the public reads were trimmed at Q25 with fastp and aligned with MiXCR, with productive beta chains retained. Every CDR3 protein is listed once, alongside the most common genes and DNA of its rows. The table for this sample lists approximately 1,000,000 distinct CDR3 sequences; around 30% of them were counted only once. The ten largest clonotypes hold more than 12% of the sample. The specimen comprised cultured CD8+ T cells from PBMCs, sampled from culture after CMV antigen stimulation. Receptor source: a human donor in good health (CMV status not recorded). Some clones in this sample may be carry-over from other donors' samples.

This clonotype occurred a few times. V gene TRBV7-8 combines with J gene TRBJ1-2; possible D gene TRBD1, 5 bases. Germline-derived CDR1 and CDR2 are SGHVS and FQNEAQ. Deletions cut 3 bases from V and 3 bases from J, with 11 bases between. CDR3 size: 14 residues. This CDR3 is CASSFGTSDYGYTF. The CDR3 bases are TGTGCCAGCAGCTTCGGGACTTCGGACTATGGCTACACCTTC.

This clonotype turned up a few times. V and J are TRBV19 and TRBJ2-1; D may match TRBD1 or TRBD2 (6 bases each). There are 14 residues in the CDR3. Germline loops: CDR1 LNHDA, CDR2 SQIVND (reference sequence). V was trimmed by 7 bases and J by 4 bases, leaving 14 bases between them. CDR3 region: CASTLGGGYNEQFF. Written as DNA, the CDR3 is TGTGCCAGTACGTTGGGGGGCGGTTACAATGAGCAGTTCTTC.

V usage is TRBV6-1 and J usage is TRBJ1-1, with 7 bases matching TRBD1. The CDR3 spans 14 residues. V lost 8 bases and J lost 4; bases outside the gene matches: 10. Looked up from germline, CDR1 is MNHNS and CDR2 is SASEGT. CDR3 region: CASADRAEITEAFF. The CDR3 DNA reads TGTGCCAGCGCCGACAGGGCCGAGATCACTGAAGCTTTCTTT.

The V and J genes are TRBV15 and TRBJ1-1, with D maybe TRBD1 (5 bases). The germline V gene has CDR1 LNHNV and CDR2 YYDKDF (reference sequence). There are 16 residues in the CDR3. Between the trimmed V and J ends, which lost 0 bases and 5 bases, there was a span of 16 bases. In nucleotides, the CDR3 is TGTGCCACCAGCAGAGATGGGAGGGGATGGGGGACTGAAGCTTTCTTT. This encodes CATSRDGRGWGTEAFF.

The V call is TRBV7-2, the J call TRBJ2-7; tentatively, D is TRBD1 (6 bases). The CDR3 totals 14 residues. The V gene's germline CDR1 is SGHTA and CDR2 FQGNSA. The CDR3 sequence: CASSLYQGNYEQHV. DNA of the CDR3: TGTGCCAGCAGCTTATACCAGGGGAACTACGAGCAGCACGTC.

For this clonotype: This CDR3 fails to terminate in the conserved phenylalanine or tryptophan, so it likely reflects a read error. The CDR3 DNA sequence: TGTGCCAGCAGCTTATATCCGACAGGGCGGTACGAGCAGTACTCC. It codes for CASSLYPTGRYEQYS. The chain recombines TRBV7-2 with TRBJ2-7; the match to TRBD1 covers 7 bases. With V trimmed by 2 bases and J by 4 bases, 8 bases remained unmatched. Looked up from germline, CDR1 is SGHTA and CDR2 is FQGNSA. The CDR3 consists of 15 residues.

This clonotype was detected only a few times. V is TRBV7-9 and J is TRBJ2-7, with 9 bases identical to TRBD1. The V gene end was trimmed by 5 bases and the J gene end by 2 bases; junction bases not matched to a gene: 10. The CDR3 has 16 amino acids. Germline CDR1 SEHNR, CDR2 FQNEAQ (reference sequence). The CDR3 region is CASSPLDRGVPYEQYF. The CDR3 coding sequence is TGTGCCAGCAGCCCCCTGGACAGGGGAGTGCCCTACGAGCAGTACTTC. Complete variable domain (other parts from reference TRBV7-9 and TRBJ2-7): DTGVSQNPRHKITKRGQNVTFRCDPISEHNRLYWYRQTLGQGPEFLTYFQNEAQLEKSRLLSDRFSAERPKGSFSTLEIQRTEQGDSAMYLCASSPLDRGVPYEQYFGPGTRLTVT.

This clonotype was detected a few times. The chain couples TRBV2 to TRBJ2-2; tentatively, D is TRBD1 (5 bases). V was shortened by 8 bases and J by 1 base, with 8 bases between the two germline ends. The V gene's germline CDR1 is SNHLY and CDR2 FYNNEI. This CDR3 comprises 13 residues. The DNA for the CDR3 is TGTGCCAGCCCAGGACAGAACACCGGGGAGCTGTTTTTT. Amino acids: CASPGQNTGELFF.

This clonotype occurred once. The junction shows a germline mismatch at one end, possibly a read error. V usage is TRBV27 and J usage is TRBJ2-6; D not certain. CDR3 length: 15 amino acids. CDR1 and CDR2 from the germline V gene are MNHEY and SMNVEV (reference sequence). In DNA form, the CDR3 reads TGTGTCAGCAGTCCCACAGCCTCTGGGGCCAACGTCCTGACTTTC. As protein: CVSSPTASGANVLTF.

V is TRBV24-1 and J is TRBJ2-5, with 11 bases identical to TRBD2. Trimming took 5 bases from V and 3 from J; bases not matched to a gene: 10. CDR3 length equals 17 residues. Germline CDR1 and CDR2: KGHDR and SFDVKD. The CDR3 sequence: CATSATGLAAFEETQYF. Here the CDR3 DNA reads TGTGCCACCAGTGCAACGGGACTAGCGGCTTTCGAAGAGACCCAGTACTTC.

V gene TRBV5-6 combines with J gene TRBJ1-2, with 8 bases matching TRBD1. After removal of 4 bases from V and 5 bases from J, the junction contained 7 bases not matched to a gene. The CDR3 consists of 14 residues. Per the germline V gene, CDR1 is SGHDT and CDR2 is YYEEEE. The chain's CDR3 is CASSVWTGRYGYTF. The CDR3 DNA follows: TGTGCCAGCAGCGTCTGGACAGGGCGGTATGGCTACACCTTC.

This clonotype was counted a few times. J is TRBJ1-1 and V is TRBV19; possible D gene TRBD1, 5 bases. This CDR3 has 17 amino acids. Germline loops: CDR1 LNHDA, CDR2 SQIVND (reference sequence). Trimming took off 4 bases at V and 0 bases at J, with 18 bases between the two ends. This CDR3 reads CASSRIRDGHMNTEAFF. CDR3 in DNA: TGTGCCAGTAGTAGAATCCGGGACGGCCACATGAACACTGAAGCTTTCTTT. Looking up the rest from reference TRBV19 and TRBJ1-1 gives the full variable domain: DGGITQSPKYLFRKEGQNVTLSCEQNLNHDAMYWYRQDPGQGLRLIYYSQIVNDFQKGDIAEGYSVSREKKESFPLTVTSAQKNPTAFYLCASSRIRDGHMNTEAFFGQGTRLTVV.

This clonotype was recorded a few times. This chain connects TRBV19 to TRBJ1-1; no clear D gene. From germline, CDR1 is LNHDA and CDR2 SQIVND (reference sequence). Trimming removed 2 bases at V and 6 bases at J, with 13 bases between. The CDR3 is 14 amino acids. The CDR3 reads CASSILGLAAEAFF. Written as DNA, the CDR3 is TGTGCCAGTAGTATATTAGGACTGGCAGCTGAAGCTTTCTTT.

The sample holds a few counts of this clonotype. The chain is built from TRBV6-1 and TRBJ2-7; D tentatively reads TRBD1 or TRBD2 (5 bases each). Germline V CDR1 and CDR2: MNHNS, SASEGT. The V gene lost 6 bases and the J gene lost 4 bases, with 13 bases spanning the gap. The CDR3 spans 13 residues. The CDR3 sequence: CASSGTISYEQYF. CDR3 nucleotides: TGTGCCAGCAGCGGGACGATATCTTACGAGCAGTACTTC.

This clonotype was counted many times. The rearrangement joins TRBV7-2 to TRBJ2-1; D is unclear. Trimming took 1 base from V and 0 from J, leaving 10 bases between them. Germline assignment: CDR1 SGHTA and CDR2 FQGNSA. The CDR3 loop spans 16 amino acids. The CDR3 DNA is TGTGCCAGCAGCTTAGAGGTCTTTGGCTCCTACAATGAGCAGTTCTTC. It specifies CASSLEVFGSYNEQFF.

The chain employs TRBV6-5 and TRBJ1-2; weak D call: TRBD1 (6 bases). This CDR3 comprises 14 residues. V was shortened by 0 bases and J by 7 bases, with 12 bases between the two germline ends. Germline V gene sequence: CDR1 MNHEY, CDR2 SVGAGI. CDR3 protein: CASSYSSTGSGYTF. CDR3 nucleotide sequence: TGTGCCAGCAGTTACTCATCGACAGGCAGTGGCTACACCTTC.

At least ten counts were recorded for this clonotype. V and J are TRBV7-8 and TRBJ2-1; 8 nucleotides match TRBD2. The CDR3 runs 17 residues. Trimming at V came to 1 base and at J to 0 bases, leaving 5 bases not matched to a gene. Germline V gene lookup returns CDR1 SGHVS and CDR2 FQNEAQ. The CDR3: CASSLVRGGSSYNEQFF. The CDR3 DNA sequence: TGTGCCAGCAGCTTAGTACGCGGGGGGAGCTCCTACAATGAGCAGTTCTTC.

Only a few counts were recorded for this clonotype. One end of the junction varies from germline; a read error may be responsible. The V call is TRBV7-7, the J call TRBJ2-5, with TRBD1 matching over 7 bases. This CDR3 is built from 16 residues. Germline assignment: CDR1 SSHAT and CDR2 FNYEAQ (reference sequence). The CDR3 sequence: CASSEGVGGALETQYF. DNA for the CDR3: TGTGCTAGCAGCGAAGGGGTAGGGGGCGCGTTGGAGACCCAGTACTTC.

This clonotype was seen only a few times. This chain connects TRBV7-8 to TRBJ2-7; 8 positions match TRBD1. From germline, CDR1 is SGHVS and CDR2 FQNEAQ. The CDR3 has 15 residues. The J segment lost 3 bases and the V segment lost 3 bases, leaving 7 bases of the junction unmatched. CDR3 region: CASSFGRQGIYEQYF. In DNA form, the CDR3 reads TGTGCCAGCAGCTTCGGCCGACAGGGGATCTACGAGCAGTACTTC.

This clonotype was counted many times. The CDR3 coding sequence is TGTGCCAGCAGCCCCGATGGTGTTGGGGATCAGGACGAGCAGTACTTC. Translating it yields CASSPDGVGDQDEQYF. The chain carries TRBV7-9 and TRBJ2-7; D uncertain. V was clipped by 5 bases and J by 5 bases, with 22 bases between them. Germline assignment: CDR1 SEHNR and CDR2 FQNEAQ (reference sequence). This CDR3 region has 16 residues. The full variable domain, with the rest looked up from reference TRBV7-9 and TRBJ2-7, is DTGVSQNPRHKITKRGQNVTFRCDPISEHNRLYWYRQTLGQGPEFLTYFQNEAQLEKSRLLSDRFSAERPKGSFSTLEIQRTEQGDSAMYLCASSPDGVGDQDEQYFGPGTRLTVT.

The V and J genes are TRBV12-3 or TRBV12-4 and TRBJ1-3; 7 bases map to TRBD1. Trimming removed 5 bases from V and 3 bases from J; junction bases left unmatched: 4. The CDR3 covers 14 residues. The CDR3 protein is CASSRGGDGNTIYF. CDR3 nucleotides: TGTGCCAGCAGTCGAGGGGGCGATGGAAACACCATATATTTT.